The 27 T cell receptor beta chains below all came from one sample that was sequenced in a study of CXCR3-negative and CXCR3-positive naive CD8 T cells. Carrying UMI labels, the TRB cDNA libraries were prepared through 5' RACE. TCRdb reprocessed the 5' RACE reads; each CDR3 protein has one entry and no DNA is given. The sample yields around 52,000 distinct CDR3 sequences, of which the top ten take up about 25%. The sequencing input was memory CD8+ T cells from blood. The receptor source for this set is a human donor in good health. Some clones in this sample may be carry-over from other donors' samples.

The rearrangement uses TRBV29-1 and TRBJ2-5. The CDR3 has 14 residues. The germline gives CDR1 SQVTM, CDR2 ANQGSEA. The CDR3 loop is CSVEGTGTQETQYF.

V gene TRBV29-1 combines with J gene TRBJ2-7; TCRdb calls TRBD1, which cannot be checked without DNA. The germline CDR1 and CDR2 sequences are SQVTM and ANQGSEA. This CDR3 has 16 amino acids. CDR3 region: CSVEISDRGALGEQYF.

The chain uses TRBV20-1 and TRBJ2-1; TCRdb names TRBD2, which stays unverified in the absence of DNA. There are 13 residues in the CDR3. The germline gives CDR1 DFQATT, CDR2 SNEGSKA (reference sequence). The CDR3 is CSARAGGLDEQFF.

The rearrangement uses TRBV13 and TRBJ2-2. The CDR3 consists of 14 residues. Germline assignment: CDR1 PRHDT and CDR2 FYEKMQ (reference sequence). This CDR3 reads CASSLAQWTGELFF.

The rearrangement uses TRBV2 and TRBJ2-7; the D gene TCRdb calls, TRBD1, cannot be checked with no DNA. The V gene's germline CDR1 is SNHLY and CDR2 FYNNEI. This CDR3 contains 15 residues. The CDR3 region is CASREQGALVYEQYF.

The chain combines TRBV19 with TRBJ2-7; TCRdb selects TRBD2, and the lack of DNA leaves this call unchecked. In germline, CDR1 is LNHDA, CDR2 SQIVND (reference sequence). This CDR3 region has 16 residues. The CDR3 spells CASSIAPTSGEDEQYF.

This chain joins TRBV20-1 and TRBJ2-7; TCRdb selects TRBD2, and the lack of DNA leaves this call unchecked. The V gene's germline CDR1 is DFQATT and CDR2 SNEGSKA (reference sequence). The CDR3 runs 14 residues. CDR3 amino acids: CSAYGTSGGYEQYF.

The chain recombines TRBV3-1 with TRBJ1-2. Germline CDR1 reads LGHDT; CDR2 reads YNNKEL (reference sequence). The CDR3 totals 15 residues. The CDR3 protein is CASSSSGAFLYGYTF.

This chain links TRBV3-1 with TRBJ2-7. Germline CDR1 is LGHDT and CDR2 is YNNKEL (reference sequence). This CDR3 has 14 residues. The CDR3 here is CASSQEVYPYEQYF.

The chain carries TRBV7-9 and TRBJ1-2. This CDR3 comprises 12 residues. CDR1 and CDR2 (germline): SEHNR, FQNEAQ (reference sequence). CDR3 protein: CASSLALDGYTF.

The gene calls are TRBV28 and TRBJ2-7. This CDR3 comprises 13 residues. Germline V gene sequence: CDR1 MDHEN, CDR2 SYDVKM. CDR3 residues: CASSLVGMDEQYF.

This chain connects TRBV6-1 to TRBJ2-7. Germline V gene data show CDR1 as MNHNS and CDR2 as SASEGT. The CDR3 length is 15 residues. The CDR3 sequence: CASREAASSSYEQYF.

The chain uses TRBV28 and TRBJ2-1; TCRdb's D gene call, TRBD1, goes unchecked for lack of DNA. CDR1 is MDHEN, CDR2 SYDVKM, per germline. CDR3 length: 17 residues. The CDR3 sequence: CASSFGGEGGVYNEQFF.

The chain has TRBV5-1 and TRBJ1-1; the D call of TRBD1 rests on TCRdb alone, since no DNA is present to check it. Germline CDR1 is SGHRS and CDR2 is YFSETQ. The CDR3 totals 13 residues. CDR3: CASSLTGEGEAFF. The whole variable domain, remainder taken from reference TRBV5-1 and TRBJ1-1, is KAGVTQTPRYLIKTRGQQVTLSCSPISGHRSVSWYQQTPGQGLQFLFEYFSETQRNKGNFPGRFSGRQFSNSRSEMNVSTLELGDSALYLCASSLTGEGEAFFGQGTRLTVV.

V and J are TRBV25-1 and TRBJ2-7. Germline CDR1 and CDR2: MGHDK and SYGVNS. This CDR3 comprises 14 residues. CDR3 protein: CASSDHGTSDEQYF.

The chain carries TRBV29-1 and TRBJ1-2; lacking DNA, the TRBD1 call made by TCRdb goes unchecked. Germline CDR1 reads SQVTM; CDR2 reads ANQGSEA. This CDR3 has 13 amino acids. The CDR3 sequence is CSVERGLDYGYTF.

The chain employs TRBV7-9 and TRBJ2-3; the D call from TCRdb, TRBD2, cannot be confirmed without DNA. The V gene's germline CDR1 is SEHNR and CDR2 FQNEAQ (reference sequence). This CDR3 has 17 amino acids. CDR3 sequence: CASSLAQLGEDTDTQYF.

CDR3: CSARDPGTDIYGYTF. The V gene is TRBV20-1, the J gene TRBJ1-2; as DNA is missing, the TRBD1 call by TCRdb cannot be tested. Germline V gives CDR1 DFQATT, CDR2 SNEGSKA (reference sequence). There are 15 residues in the CDR3.

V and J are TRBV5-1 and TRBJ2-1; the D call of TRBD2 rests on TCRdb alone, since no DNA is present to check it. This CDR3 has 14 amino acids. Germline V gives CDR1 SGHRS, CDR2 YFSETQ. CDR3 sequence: CASSRGLEDNEQFF.

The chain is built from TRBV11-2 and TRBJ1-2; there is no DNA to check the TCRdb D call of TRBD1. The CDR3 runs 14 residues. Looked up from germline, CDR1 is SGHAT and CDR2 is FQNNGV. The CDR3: CASSLSAWGYGYTF.

CDR3 protein: CSATGTGPFDEQFF. The rearrangement joins TRBV20-1 to TRBJ2-1; absent DNA, TCRdb's TRBD1 call cannot be checked. Germline values: CDR1 DFQATT, CDR2 SNEGSKA (reference sequence). CDR3 length equals 14 residues.

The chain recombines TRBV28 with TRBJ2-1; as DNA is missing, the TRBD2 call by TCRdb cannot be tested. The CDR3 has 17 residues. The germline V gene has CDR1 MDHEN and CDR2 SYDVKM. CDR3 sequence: CASTLTTSAEAYNEQFF.

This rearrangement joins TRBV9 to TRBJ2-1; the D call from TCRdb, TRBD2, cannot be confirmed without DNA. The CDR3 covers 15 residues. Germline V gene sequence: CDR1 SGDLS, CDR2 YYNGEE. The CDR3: CASSVYGSGIDEQFF.

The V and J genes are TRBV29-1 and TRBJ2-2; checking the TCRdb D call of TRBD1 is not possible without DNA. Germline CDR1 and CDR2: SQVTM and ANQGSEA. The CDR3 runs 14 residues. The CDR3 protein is CSVSTGLNTGELFF.

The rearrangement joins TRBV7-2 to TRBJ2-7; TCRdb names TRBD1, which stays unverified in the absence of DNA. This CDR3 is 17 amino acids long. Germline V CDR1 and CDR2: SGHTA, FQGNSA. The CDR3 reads CASSKGLGTGSVYEQYF. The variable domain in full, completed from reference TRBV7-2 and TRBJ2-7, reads GAGVSQSPSNKVTEKGKDVELRCDPISGHTALYWYRQSLGQGLEFLIYFQGNSAPDKSGLPSDRFSAERTGGSVSTLTIQRTQQEDSAVYLCASSKGLGTGSVYEQYFGPGTRLTVT.

CDR3: CASKKNFGGSYEQYF. The rearrangement links TRBV28 to TRBJ2-7. Germline lookup yields CDR1 MDHEN and CDR2 SYDVKM. This CDR3 comprises 15 residues. The variable domain in full, with the rest retrieved from reference TRBV28 and TRBJ2-7, is DVKVTQSSRYLVKRTGEKVFLECVQDMDHENMFWYRQDPGLGLRLIYFSYDVKMKEKGDIPEGYSVSREKKERFSLILESASTNQTSMYLCASKKNFGGSYEQYFGPGTRLTVT.

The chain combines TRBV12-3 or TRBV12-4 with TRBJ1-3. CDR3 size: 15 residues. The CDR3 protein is CASSLSGFAGNTIYF.